This T cell receptor beta chain was documented in a study of early T cells in non-severe SARS-CoV-2 infection. Turning to the study itself: Investigators sequenced bulk RNA drawn from unsorted whole blood, and chains remained unpaired.

Study findings and constraints: Matching with VDJdb favored anti-spike CD8 responses (missing private and CD4 specificities).

TCRdb recomputed calls from the 5' RACE reads with MiXCR, one row per CDR3 protein. Of 50,000 or so distinct CDR3 sequences detected, about 4% appear once; the ten largest clones hold 5% to 6.5%. Germline V gene sequence: CDR1 KGHSH, CDR2 LQKENI. V lost 2 bases and J lost 5; bases outside the gene matches: 4. CDR3 length: 15 amino acids. This clonotype was recorded many times. Its antigen remains unidentified. Sequences were obtained from whole blood. The chain joins TRBV18 to TRBJ2-1; the match to TRBD2 covers 9 bases. The sequence was collected from an adult who was a healthcare worker with PCR-confirmed SARS-CoV-2 infection or an uninfected control (not recorded which). CDR3 loop: CASSPAGGSHNEQFF. Here the CDR3 DNA reads TGTGCCAGCTCACCAGCGGGGGGGTCCCACAATGAGCAGTTCTTC.